This T cell receptor beta chain stems from a study of T-cell reconstitution after alpha-beta-depleted transplantation in children (dated by TCRdb to the mid-2010s). Background on the whole study: Using TCR repertoire profiling, the study quantitatively followed how T-cell immune reconstitution unfolded in children after TCRalphabeta/CD19-depleted allogeneic hematopoietic cell transplantation.

The library was prepared using PCR. Sequencing took place on an Illumina HiSeq 2500. TCR libraries were prepared with molecular barcoding, using unique molecular identifiers to normalize TCRbeta repertoire quantification. Clones were called with MiXCR by TCRdb after fastp trimmed the public reads at Q25, and only in-frame beta chains were retained. All rows with the same CDR3 protein become a single entry with the most common DNA and genes. Here the sample has about 72,000 distinct CDR3 sequences; roughly 6.6% occur a single time. Around 2.6% of the sample lies in the top ten. This clonotype was seen many times. This receptor's antigen is unknown. No base-level quality is on record; no much larger clone is a single base apart. Taken from the germline V gene (reference sequence), the CDR1 and CDR2 loops are PRHDT and FYEKMQ. V is pared back by 5 bases and J by 9 bases, with 20 bases lying between the germline termini. CDR3 length: 15 amino acids, cysteine to phenylalanine. The sequence is cut down to CDR3 DNA, 45 bases in frame from base 1.

This receptor was taken from a human donor who donated a stem cell graft to a child with acute lymphoblastic leukemia. The chain couples TRBV13 to TRBJ2-1; the D region may be TRBD1 or TRBD2, each matching 5 bases equally. This specimen was PBMCs from the stem cell graft donor, taken from the stem cell graft. The CDR3 has the sequence CASSQTRGGVREQFF. The DNA sequence is TGTGCCAGCAGCCAAACACGTGGGGGAGTACGTGAGCAGTTCTTC.